This TCR beta chain is drawn from a study of T cell responses to AZD1222 COVID-19 vaccine. General study findings and limits: Repertoire sampling occurred only after the peak T cell response.

Method: immunoSEQ multiplex PCR; TCRdb's copy keeps in-frame clones and lacks some. This table has about 180,000 clones, 94% appearing once. Turning to this clone: Its antigen is not known.

The clonotype originates from an adult who received the AZD1222 COVID-19 vaccine. The starting material was peripheral blood, obtained 28 days after the second AZD1222 dose.

CDR3 sequence: CASSNIGEQYF. CDR3 coding DNA: TGTGCCAGCAGCAACATAGGGGAGCAGTACTTC. J is TRBJ2-7 and V is TRBV12-3 or TRBV12-4, with unresolved D. This CDR3 has 11 residues. Trimming cost V 6 bases and J 7 bases, with 10 bases left between them.